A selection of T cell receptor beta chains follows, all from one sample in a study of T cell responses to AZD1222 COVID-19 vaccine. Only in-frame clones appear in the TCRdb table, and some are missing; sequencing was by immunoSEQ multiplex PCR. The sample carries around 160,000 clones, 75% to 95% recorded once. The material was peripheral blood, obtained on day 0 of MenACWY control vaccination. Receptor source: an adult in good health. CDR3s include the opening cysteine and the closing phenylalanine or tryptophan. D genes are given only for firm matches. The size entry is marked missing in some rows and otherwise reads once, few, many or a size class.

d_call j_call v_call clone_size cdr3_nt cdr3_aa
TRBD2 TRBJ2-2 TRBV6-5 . TGTGCCAGCAGTAGCGGGGGCAACGTGGCGGGGGAGCTGTTTTTT CASSSGGNVAGELFF
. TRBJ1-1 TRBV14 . TGTGCCAGCAGCCTTAGACACCAGAACACTGAAGCTTTCTTT CASSLRHQNTEAFF
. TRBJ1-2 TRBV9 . TGTGCCAGCAGCGTTCGCCCTGGAAGGGACTATGGCTACACCTTC CASSVRPGRDYGYTF
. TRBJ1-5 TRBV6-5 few TGTGCCAGCAGCCGCAGGGATGGAAGCAATCAGCCCCAGCATTTT CASSRRDGSNQPQHF
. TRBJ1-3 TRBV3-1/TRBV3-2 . TGTGCCAGCAGCCAACGTGGCGGACAGCCTGGAAACACCATATATTTT CASSQRGGQPGNTIYF
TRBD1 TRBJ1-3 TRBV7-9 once TGTGCCAGCAGCTTACAGGGGGCAAACACCATATATTTT CASSLQGANTIYF
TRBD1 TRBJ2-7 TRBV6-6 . TGTGCCAGCAGTTCCCGGGACAGAAGCTCCTACGAGCAGTACTTC CASSSRDRSSYEQYF
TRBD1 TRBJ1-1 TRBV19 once TGTGCCAGTAGTATCTTCGCAGGGGGCGAGCACACTGAAGCTTTCTTT CASSIFAGGEHTEAFF
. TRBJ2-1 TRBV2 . TGTGCCAGCAGTGAAGAGCGGTCCTCCTACAATGAGCAGTTCTTC CASSEERSSYNEQFF
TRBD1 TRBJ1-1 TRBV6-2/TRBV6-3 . TGTGCCAGCAGTTACTCAGGTGGGACAGGGCGTGAGGTAGACACTGAAGCTTTCTTT CASSYSGGTGREVDTEAFF
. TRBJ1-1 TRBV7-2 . TGTGCCAGCAGCTTGGGGCCGGGACCTCTGGGGGAAGCTTTCTTT CASSLGPGPLGEAFF
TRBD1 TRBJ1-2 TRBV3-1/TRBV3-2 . TGTGCCAGCAGCCCGGGACAGGGGATCCCCTATGGCTACACCTTC CASSPGQGIPYGYTF
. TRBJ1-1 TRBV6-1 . TGTGCCAGCAGTGAATACGGGGGGGGAAACACTGAAGCTTTCTTT CASSEYGGGNTEAFF
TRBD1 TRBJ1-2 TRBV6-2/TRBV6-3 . TGTGCCAGCAGCCGCGGGACAGGAAACTATGGCTACACCTTC CASSRGTGNYGYTF
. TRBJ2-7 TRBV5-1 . TGCGCCAGCAGCTTGGGCAGGGAGGACGGCGAGCAGTACTTC CASSLGREDGEQYF
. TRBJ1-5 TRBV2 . TGTGCCAGCAAAGGGGAGATCAATCAGCCCCAGCATTTT CASKGEINQPQHF
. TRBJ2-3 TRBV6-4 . TGTGCCAGCAGTGACTCGGCGGGGGCGCGAGATACGCAGTATTTT CASSDSAGARDTQYF
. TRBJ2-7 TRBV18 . TGTGCCAGCTCAGGAAGCGGGTACGAGCAGTACTTC CASSGSGYEQYF
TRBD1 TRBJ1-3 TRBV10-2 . TGCGCCAGCGGAACAGGGGGAGGAAACACCATATATTTT CASGTGGGNTIYF
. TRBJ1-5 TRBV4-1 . TGCGCCAGCAGCCAAGAAGGGAGGCGTCAGCCCCAGCATTTT CASSQEGRRQPQHF
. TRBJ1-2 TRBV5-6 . TGTGCCAGCAGCCCCGGGACGGTGGAGGCTGGCTACACCTTC CASSPGTVEAGYTF
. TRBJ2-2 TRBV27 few TGTGCCAGCAGTTTATTAGGGGGTACCGGGGAGCTGTTTTTT CASSLLGGTGELFF
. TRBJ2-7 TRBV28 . TGTGCCAGCAGTTTATGCAACAGAAGATGCGAGCAGTACTTC CASSLCNRRCEQYF
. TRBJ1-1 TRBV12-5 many TGTGCTAGTGGTTTGGACGCGGCGGGCGCTGAAGCTTTCTTT CASGLDAAGAEAFF